What follows are 16 T cell receptor beta chains derived from one specimen sequenced in a study of cytomegalovirus exposure and HLA in healthy donors. Clones were sequenced by immunoSEQ multiplex PCR, and TCRdb holds only the in-frame ones, with some missing. The profile shows tens of thousands of clones, just under 95% of them singletons. Sample: PBMCs. The receptor set was obtained from a man younger than 35 in good health and CMV-seronegative.

The chain combines TRBV7-6 with TRBJ2-7, with 7 bases that match TRBD1. V lost 5 bases, J lost 3 bases, and 7 bases stayed unmatched. From germline, CDR1 is SGHVS and CDR2 FNYEAQ. There are 14 residues in the CDR3. The CDR3 nucleotides are TGTGCCAGCAGCCCCTCGGGACAGAGCTACGAGCAGTACTTC. Its protein product is CASSPSGQSYEQYF.

The genes are TRBV28 and TRBJ1-2, with TRBD1 as a possible D gene (5 bases). The V end was cut by 8 bases, the J end by 3 bases, with 16 bases between. This CDR3 comprises 14 residues. Per the germline V gene, CDR1 is MDHEN and CDR2 is SYDVKM. The CDR3 sequence is CASVQGAGHYGYTF. The CDR3 region has the DNA TGTGCCAGCGTTCAGGGTGCAGGTCACTATGGCTACACCTTC.

The V gene is TRBV12-5, the J gene TRBJ2-3, with D hard to call. In germline, CDR1 is LGHNT, CDR2 FRNRAP. V was pared by 7 bases and J by 2 bases, with 16 bases between. CDR3 size: 15 residues. The CDR3 DNA is TGTGCTAGTGCCCTATCACGCGGTGTCACAGATACGCAGTATTTT. Protein: CASALSRGVTDTQYF.

The chain is built from TRBV7-9 and TRBJ1-1; D perhaps matches TRBD1 (6 bases). Germline-derived CDR1 and CDR2 are SEHNR and FQNEAQ (reference sequence). The CDR3 runs 15 residues. V lost 1 base to trimming and J lost 3 bases, with 12 bases between them. DNA for the CDR3: TGTGCCAGCAGCTTAGGGGCCGGGGGGCACACTGAAGCTTTCTTT. Translated, it gives CASSLGAGGHTEAFF.

This clone appeared a single time. One end of the junction varies from germline; a read error may be responsible. The rearrangement uses TRBV5-1 and TRBJ2-5, with 7 bases that match TRBD1. The CDR3 has 13 amino acids. The V gene's germline CDR1 is SGHRS and CDR2 YFSETQ. CDR3 residues: CASSYPSDRAEDF. The CDR3 DNA reads TGCGCCAGCAGTTATCCATCCGACAGGGCTGAGGACTTC.

This chain connects TRBV5-1 to TRBJ2-5; weak D call: TRBD2 (5 bases). Germline V lookup: CDR1 SGHRS, CDR2 YFSETQ. The CDR3 is 12 residues long. Between the trimmed V and J ends, which lost 4 bases and 5 bases, there was a span of 9 bases. CDR3: CASSPGMETQYF. CDR3 in DNA: TGCGCCAGCAGCCCGGGGATGGAGACCCAGTACTTC. Variable domain in full (rest from reference TRBV5-1 and TRBJ2-5): KAGVTQTPRYLIKTRGQQVTLSCSPISGHRSVSWYQQTPGQGLQFLFEYFSETQRNKGNFPGRFSGRQFSNSRSEMNVSTLELGDSALYLCASSPGMETQYFGPGTRLLVL.

The chain carries TRBV29-1 and TRBJ1-1; no firm D call. This CDR3 is built from 13 residues. From germline, CDR1 is SQVTM and CDR2 ANQGSEA. V lost 2 bases to trimming and J lost 2 bases, with 9 bases between them. The CDR3 is CSVERLLNTEAFF. The CDR3, as DNA: TGCAGCGTTGAAAGACTACTCAACACTGAAGCTTTCTTT.

The chain carries TRBV9 and TRBJ2-7; maybe TRBD2 (6 bases). CDR1 SGDLS and CDR2 YYNGEE come from the germline V gene. With 3 bases removed from V and 2 bases from J, the gap between germline ends came to 12 bases. CDR3 size: 14 residues. The chain's CDR3 is CASSASAETYEQYF. The DNA of the CDR3 is TGTGCCAGCAGCGCTAGCGCGGAGACCTACGAGCAGTACTTC.

This chain joins TRBV6-5 and TRBJ2-7; D might be TRBD1 (6 bases). CDR1 and CDR2 (germline): MNHEY, SVGAGI. The CDR3 length is 13 residues. Trimming took off 5 bases at V and 1 base at J, with 9 bases between the two ends. CDR3 amino acids: CASSRQVSYEQYF. In DNA form, the CDR3 reads TGTGCCAGCAGTCGACAGGTATCCTACGAGCAGTACTTC.

The chain recombines TRBV7-2 with TRBJ2-7; 9 nucleotides line up with TRBD2. Germline V CDR1 and CDR2: SGHTA, FQGNSA. The CDR3 runs 15 residues. J lost 2 bases, V lost 5 bases, and 7 bases had no gene match. The CDR3 sequence: CASSHGTSLTYEQYF. The CDR3 bases are TGTGCCAGCAGCCATGGGACTAGCCTTACCTACGAGCAGTACTTC.

The chain links TRBV30 to TRBJ2-1, with TRBD2 identical over 10 bases. V gave up 5 bases and J gave up 4 bases; unmatched junction bases: 5. The CDR3 covers 14 residues. Germline V gene sequence: CDR1 GTSNPN, CDR2 SVGIG (reference sequence). The CDR3 DNA reads TGTGCCTGGGCCCTAGCGGGAGTGTACAATGAGCAGTTCTTC. Translated, it gives CAWALAGVYNEQFF.

The chain links TRBV5-4 to TRBJ1-1, with 9 bases aligning to TRBD1. The CDR3 has 12 amino acids. V lost 0 bases, J lost 9 bases, and 0 bases stayed unmatched. CDR1 and CDR2 from the germline V gene are SGHNT and YYREEE (reference sequence). The CDR3 reads CASSLDRGQAFF. The CDR3 DNA follows: TGTGCCAGCAGCTTGGACAGGGGGCAAGCTTTCTTT. Combining the CDR3 with reference TRBV5-4 and TRBJ1-1 gives the whole variable domain ETGVTQSPTHLIKTRGQQVTLRCSSQSGHNTVSWYQQALGQGPQFIFQYYREEENGRGNFPPRFSGLQFPNYSSELNVNALELDDSALYLCASSLDRGQAFFGQGTRLTVV.

The V and J genes are TRBV19 and TRBJ2-5; D unresolved. The length of the CDR3 is 13 residues. Germline V CDR1 and CDR2: LNHDA, SQIVND (reference sequence). The V end was cut by 1 base, the J end by 5 bases, with 8 bases between. CDR3 protein: CASSIATGETQYF. The CDR3, as DNA: TGTGCCAGTAGTATAGCGACTGGGGAGACCCAGTACTTC.

This chain connects TRBV7-8 to TRBJ2-1; D gene ambiguous. With 5 bases removed from V and 9 bases from J, the gap between germline ends came to 8 bases. CDR1 is SGHVS, CDR2 FQNEAQ, per germline. The CDR3 is 11 amino acids. CDR3 nucleotide sequence: TGTGCCAGCAGCCGAGCCACTGAGCAGTTCTTC. This encodes CASSRATEQFF. The full variable domain, completed using reference TRBV7-8 and TRBJ2-1, is GAGVSQSPRYKVAKRGQDVALRCDPISGHVSLFWYQQALGQGPEFLTYFQNEAQLDKSGLPSDRFFAERPEGSVSTLKIQRTQQEDSAVYLCASSRATEQFFGPGTRLTVL.

The V call is TRBV7-2, the J call TRBJ2-7; 14 positions match TRBD2. CDR3 size: 16 residues. V shed 5 bases, J shed 10 bases, and the junction held 13 bases outside the gene matches. CDR1 is SGHTA, CDR2 FQGNSA, per germline. The CDR3 reads CASSPASKGLAGGQYF. CDR3 nucleotide sequence: TGTGCCAGCAGCCCGGCCTCGAAAGGACTAGCGGGGGGTCAGTACTTC.

V gene TRBV30 combines with J gene TRBJ2-7; 7 nucleotides agree with TRBD1. Germline assignment: CDR1 GTSNPN and CDR2 SVGIG (reference sequence). This CDR3 is 14 amino acids long. Trimming removed 5 bases from V and 0 bases from J; junction bases left unmatched: 7. The DNA of the CDR3 is TGTGCCTGGGAAATAGACAGGGCCTCCTACGAGCAGTACTTC. Amino acids: CAWEIDRASYEQYF. Full variable domain (remainder filled in from reference TRBV30 and TRBJ2-7): SQTIHQWPATLVQPVGSPLSLECTVEGTSNPNLYWYRQAAGRGLQLLFYSVGIGQISSEVPQNLSASRPQDRQFILSSKKLLLSDSGFYLCAWEIDRASYEQYFGPGTRLTVT.